This T cell receptor beta chain was documented in a study of T-cell memory formation after mild COVID-19. Study-level results: Contracting CD4+ clones lay largely in CM and EM, with CD8+ ones residing in EMRA.

Remarks on this clonotype: What it binds is unknown.

5'RACE with constant-segment primers built TCRalpha and TCRbeta cDNA libraries with UMIs. Each CDR3 protein is one row after TCRdb ran MiXCR on the 5' RACE reads. The table has some 120,000 distinct CDR3 sequences, about 5.9% seen once. CDR3 length equals 16 residues. Looked up from germline, CDR1 is SGHVS and CDR2 is FQNEAQ. V gave up 1 base and J gave up 9 bases, with 19 bases separating them. V is TRBV7-8 and J is TRBJ1-5, with no clear D. The clonotype comes from an adult woman who had mild COVID-19 (a few samples of this study predate the infection). Cell type and time point are not known. The sequenced sample was PBMCs or a T cell subset sorted from them (not recorded which). The CDR3 DNA follows: TGTGCCAGCAGCTTAGAATCTGGACGGACGAGCAGGCCCCAGCATTTT. Translated, it gives CASSLESGRTSRPQHF.